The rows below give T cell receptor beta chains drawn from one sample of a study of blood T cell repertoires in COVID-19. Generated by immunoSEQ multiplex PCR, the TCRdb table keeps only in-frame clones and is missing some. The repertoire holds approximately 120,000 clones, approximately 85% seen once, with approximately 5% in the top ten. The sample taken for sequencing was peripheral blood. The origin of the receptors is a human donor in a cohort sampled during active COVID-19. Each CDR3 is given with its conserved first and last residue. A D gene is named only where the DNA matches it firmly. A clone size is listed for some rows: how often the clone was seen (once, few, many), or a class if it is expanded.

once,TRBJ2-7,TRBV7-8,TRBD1,CASSARGTVYYEQYF,TGTGCCAGCAGCGCCCGAGGGACAGTTTACTACGAGCAGTACTTC
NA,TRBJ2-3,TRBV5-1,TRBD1,CASSPRGLEGDTQYF,TGCGCCAGCAGCCCGAGGGGGCTAGAGGGAGATACGCAGTATTTT
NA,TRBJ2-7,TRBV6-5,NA,CASTRDFLGEQYF,TGTGCCAGCACCCGGGACTTTCTCGGCGAGCAGTACTTC
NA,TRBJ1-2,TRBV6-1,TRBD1,CASSERQGNGYTF,TGTGCCAGCAGTGAAAGACAGGGCAATGGCTACACCTTC
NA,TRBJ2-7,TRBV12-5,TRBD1,CASLGQGVGYEQYF,TGTGCTAGTCTGGGACAGGGAGTGGGCTACGAGCAGTACTTC
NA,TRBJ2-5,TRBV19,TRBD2,CASSSSTSGSYQETQYF,TGTGCCAGTAGTTCCTCGACTAGCGGGTCGTACCAAGAGACCCAGTACTTC
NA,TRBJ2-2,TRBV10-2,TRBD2,CASSEGVAGGPNTGELFF,TGCGCCAGCAGTGAGGGGGTAGCGGGAGGGCCCAACACCGGGGAGCTGTTTTTT
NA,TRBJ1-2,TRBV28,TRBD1,CASSPGQGRVYGYTF,TGTGCCAGCAGCCCCGGACAGGGGCGAGTCTATGGCTACACCTTC
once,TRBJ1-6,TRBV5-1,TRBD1,CASSAGTGGYSPLHF,TGCGCCAGCAGTGCAGGGACAGGGGGCTATTCACCCCTCCACTTT
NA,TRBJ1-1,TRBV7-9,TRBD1,CASSSQGSPEAFF,TGTGCCAGCTCTTCACAGGGGTCCCCTGAAGCTTTCTTT
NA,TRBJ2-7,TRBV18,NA,CASSHRIISGGKAYEQYF,TGTGCCAGCTCTCACCGGATAATTAGCGGAGGAAAGGCTTACGAGCAGTACTTC
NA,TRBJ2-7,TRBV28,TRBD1,CASSPDRDLYEQYF,TGTGCCAGCAGTCCAGACAGGGATCTCTACGAGCAGTACTTC
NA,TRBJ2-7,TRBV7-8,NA,CASTRFTAGSSYEQYF,TGTGCCAGCACCCGGTTTACAGCCGGTAGCTCCTACGAGCAGTACTTC
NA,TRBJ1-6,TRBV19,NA,CASSTPRTDTVASSPLHF,TGTGCCAGTAGTACCCCCCGGACAGATACCGTAGCCTCTTCACCCCTCCACTTT
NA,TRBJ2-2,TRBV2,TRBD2,CASTGGGWRGGTGELFF,TGTGCCAGCACCGGTGGGGGATGGCGCGGGGGGACCGGGGAGCTGTTTTTT
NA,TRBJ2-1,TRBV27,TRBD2,CASGGLGVVDEQFF,TGTGCCAGCGGAGGACTAGGTGTGGTCGATGAGCAGTTCTTC
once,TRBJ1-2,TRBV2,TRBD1,CARATTGQGSGYTF,TGTGCCAGGGCAACAACGGGACAGGGGAGTGGCTACACCTTC
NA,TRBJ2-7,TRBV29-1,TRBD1,CSVDHPGQGGINEQYF,TGCAGCGTTGATCATCCGGGACAGGGAGGAATCAACGAGCAGTACTTC
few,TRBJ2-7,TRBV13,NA,CASSLIAAGTEIHEQYF,TGTGCCAGCAGCTTAATCGCAGCCGGGACTGAAATCCACGAGCAGTACTTC
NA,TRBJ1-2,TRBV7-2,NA,CASSLEPEPNYGYTF,TGTGCCAGCAGCTTAGAACCGGAGCCTAACTATGGCTACACCTTC
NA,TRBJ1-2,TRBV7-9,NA,CASSREGVNYGYTF,TGTGCCAGCAGCCGGGAGGGGGTTAACTATGGCTACACCTTC
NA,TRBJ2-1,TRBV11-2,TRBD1,CASSPGTGRVNNEQFF,TGTGCCAGCAGCCCAGGGACAGGGAGGGTAAACAATGAGCAGTTCTTC
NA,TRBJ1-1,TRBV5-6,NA,CASSLIMNTEAFF,TGTGCCAGCAGCTTGATCATGAACACTGAAGCTTTCTTT
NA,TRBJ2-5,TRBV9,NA,CASSRGSRETQYF,TGTGCCAGCAGCCGGGGGAGTCGGGAGACCCAGTACTTC
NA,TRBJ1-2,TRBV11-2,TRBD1,CASSQKFRGREVVNYGYTF,TGTGCCAGCAGCCAAAAGTTCAGGGGGCGCGAGGTTGTCAACTATGGCTACACCTTC
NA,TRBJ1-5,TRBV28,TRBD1,CASTRRGTVDQPQHF,TGTGCCAGCACCCGACGGGGGACAGTGGACCAGCCCCAGCATTTT
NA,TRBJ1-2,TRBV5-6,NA,CASSLAQNYGYTF,TGTGCCAGCAGCTTGGCACAGAACTATGGCTACACCTTC
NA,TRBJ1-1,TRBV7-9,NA,CASSLSDSGTEAFF,TGTGCCAGCAGCTTATCAGATTCGGGCACTGAAGCTTTCTTT
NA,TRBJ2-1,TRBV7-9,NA,CASSLGRSLAYNEQFF,TGTGCCAGCAGCTTAGGCCGTTCTCTAGCGTACAATGAGCAGTTCTTC
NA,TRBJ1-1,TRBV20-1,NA,CSAERGTEAFF,TGCAGTGCTGAGCGGGGGACTGAAGCTTTCTTT
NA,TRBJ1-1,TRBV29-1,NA,CSVNKFGSHDTEAFF,TGCAGCGTTAATAAATTCGGGAGTCATGACACTGAAGCTTTCTTT